This TCR beta chain is from a study of blood T cells in healthy people across ages. This CDR3 contains 16 residues. With 0 bases removed from V and 1 base from J, the gap between germline ends came to 10 bases. Germline CDR1 reads MNHEY; CDR2 reads SVGEGT. This clonotype has more than one count but fewer than ten. Through a sample-barcoded 5' primer and a J-beta primer mix, a second PCR was run for roughly 7 to 11 cycles. TCRdb reprocessed the 5' RACE reads with MiXCR, giving one entry per CDR3 protein. Of 900,000 to 950,000 distinct CDR3 sequences listed, about 28% are singletons. A further study also used this sample, focusing on T cells of mothers and their children.

The sequence derives from a woman in her thirties or forties in good health. The specimen was blood. The rearrangement uses TRBV6-2 or TRBV6-3 and TRBJ1-5, with TRBD1 as a possible D gene (6 bases). For the CDR3, the DNA is TGTGCCAGCAGTTACTCAGGGGGACTGAGCAATCAGCCCCAGCATTTT. Its protein is CASSYSGGLSNQPQHF.